The 2 T cell receptor beta chains in this list originate from one sample, sequenced in a study of breast tumors, draining lymph nodes, adjacent tissues. Samples came from axillary lymph nodes draining the breast cancer. TCRdb itself ran the multiplex PCR reads through MiXCR, one entry per CDR3 protein. The sample contains about 230,000 distinct CDR3 sequences, roughly 32% of which appear only once. Input material: axillary lymph node tissue. Source of these receptors: a female donor with breast cancer. Some clones in this sample may be carry-over from other donors' samples.

A few counts support this clonotype. A much larger clone sits a single nucleotide away, making a read error possible. The chain combines TRBV9 with TRBJ2-5; 11 bases map to TRBD2. Germline V gene sequence: CDR1 SGDLS, CDR2 YYNGEE. The CDR3 length is 15 residues. CDR3 sequence (DNA): TGTGCCAGCAGCTCCCAGGGACTAGCGGAAGAGACCCCGTACTTC. Protein sequence: CASSSQGLAEETPYF.

The chain carries TRBV18 and TRBJ1-3, with D hard to call. There are 17 residues in the CDR3. The V end was cut by 3 bases, the J end by 0 bases, with 15 bases between. The germline CDR1 and CDR2 sequences are KGHSH and LQKENI. The chain's CDR3 is CASSPIAVPGSGNTIYF. As DNA, the CDR3 is TGTGCCAGCTCACCGATAGCTGTTCCTGGCTCTGGAAACACCATATATTTT. Full variable domain (missing parts from reference TRBV18 and TRBJ1-3): NAGVMQNPRHLVRRRGQEARLRCSPMKGHSHVYWYRQLPEEGLKFMVYLQKENIIDESGMPKERFSAEFPKEGPSILRIQQVVRGDSAAYFCASSPIAVPGSGNTIYFGEGSWLTVV.